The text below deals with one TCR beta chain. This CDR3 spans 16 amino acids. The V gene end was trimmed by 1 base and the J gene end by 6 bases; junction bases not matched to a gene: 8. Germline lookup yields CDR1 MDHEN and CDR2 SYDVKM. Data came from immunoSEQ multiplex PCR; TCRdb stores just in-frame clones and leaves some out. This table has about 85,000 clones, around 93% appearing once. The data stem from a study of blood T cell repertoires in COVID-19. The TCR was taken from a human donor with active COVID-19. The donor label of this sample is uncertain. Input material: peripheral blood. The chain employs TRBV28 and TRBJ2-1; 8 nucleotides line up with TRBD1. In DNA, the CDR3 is TGTGCCAGCAGTTTATTGGGGGACAGGCCTGTCAATGAGCAGTTCTTC. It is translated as CASSLLGDRPVNEQFF.